These 2 T cell receptor beta chains originate from one sample sequenced in a study of T cell responses to AZD1222 COVID-19 vaccine. The assay was immunoSEQ multiplex PCR, and TCRdb's table has in-frame clones only and misses some. In the table there are 95,000 to 100,000 clones, over 75% of which are singletons. The sample in question was peripheral blood, obtained on day 0 of AZD1222 vaccination. The receptor source for this set is an adult in good health.

V gene TRBV7-8 combines with J gene TRBJ2-7; 9 bases fit TRBD1. V dropped 6 bases and J dropped 7; count of bases not matched to a gene: 10. Germline CDR1 SGHVS, CDR2 FQNEAQ. The CDR3 length is 14 residues. The CDR3 bases are TGTGCCAGCAGGCCAGGACAGGGGCCTATGGAGCAGTACTTC. Protein sequence: CASRPGQGPMEQYF.

The chain recombines TRBV30 with TRBJ1-6; the D gene is possibly TRBD1 (6 bases). V was shortened by 2 bases and J by 2 bases, with 10 bases between the two germline ends. This CDR3 comprises 15 residues. Germline V lookup: CDR1 GTSNPN, CDR2 SVGIG (reference sequence). Here the CDR3 reads CAWSSGTPYNSPLHF. The DNA for the CDR3 is TGTGCCTGGAGTAGCGGGACACCCTATAATTCACCCCTCCACTTT.